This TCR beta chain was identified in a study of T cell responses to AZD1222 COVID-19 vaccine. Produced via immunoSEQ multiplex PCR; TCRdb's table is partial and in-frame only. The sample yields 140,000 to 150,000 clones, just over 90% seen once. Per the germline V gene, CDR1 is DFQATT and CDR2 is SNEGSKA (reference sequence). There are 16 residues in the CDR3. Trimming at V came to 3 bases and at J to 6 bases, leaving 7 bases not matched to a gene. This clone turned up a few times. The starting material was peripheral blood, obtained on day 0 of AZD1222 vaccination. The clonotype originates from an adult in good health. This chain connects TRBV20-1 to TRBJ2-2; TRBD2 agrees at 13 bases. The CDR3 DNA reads TGCAGTGCTAGTGCGACTAGCGGGGGGCCGTCCGGGGAGCTGTTTTTT. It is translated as CSASATSGGPSGELFF.